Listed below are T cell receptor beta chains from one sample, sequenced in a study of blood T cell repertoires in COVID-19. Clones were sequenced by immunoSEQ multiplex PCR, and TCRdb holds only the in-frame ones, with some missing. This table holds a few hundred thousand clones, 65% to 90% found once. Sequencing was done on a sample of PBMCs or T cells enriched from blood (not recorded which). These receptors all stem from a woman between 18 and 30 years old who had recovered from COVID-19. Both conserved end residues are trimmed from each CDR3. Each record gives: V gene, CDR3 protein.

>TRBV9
ASSVGRLNEKLF
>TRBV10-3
ASLETGGMYNEQF
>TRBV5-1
ASRGQGEKLF
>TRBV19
ASSHSPGTGINNEQF
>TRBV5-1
ASSLGEVISNYGYT
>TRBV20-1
SAWQGYGYT
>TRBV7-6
ASTLYNEQF
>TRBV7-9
ASSPTGESATNEKLF
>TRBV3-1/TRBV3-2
ASSQDPGTGWVSYEQY
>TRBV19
ASSMGTGDLGNQPQH
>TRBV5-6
ASSPTGGYGYT
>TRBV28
ASRYRALGAEAF
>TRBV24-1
ATSQYRGPYEQY
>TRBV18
ASSPDSSQPQH
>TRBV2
ASREDRLSHQPQH
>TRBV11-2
ASSPGSWTGGSDTQY
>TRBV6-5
ASSPPGSPAF
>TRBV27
ASSPLGIAGVHEQF
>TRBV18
ASSPRGVAFHTEAF
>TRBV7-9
ASSLASGNYGYT
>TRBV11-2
ASGLGPHTEAF
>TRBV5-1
ASSLLSQMNTGELF
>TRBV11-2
ASSSHNYEQY
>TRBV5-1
ASSLAGAGGQETQY
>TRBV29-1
SVVNSRNTIY
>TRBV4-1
ASSQVGQMNTEAF
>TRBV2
ASTQRLAGYT
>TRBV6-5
ASIMTGSNYGYT
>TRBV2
ASSYSQLAGGRLSGTDTQY
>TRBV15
ATSSRGSGNTIY
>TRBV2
ASLQGSGNTIY
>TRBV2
ASRQGSSSGNTIY
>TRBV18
ASSPPMTSGSTPYEQY
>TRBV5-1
ASSKDRGREGYT
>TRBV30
AWARGGDTGELF
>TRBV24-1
ATSDARDTGELF
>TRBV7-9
ASNVGLQETQY
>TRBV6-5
ASQQGGKLF
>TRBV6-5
ASKGGYNEQF
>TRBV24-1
ATRGASATNEKLF
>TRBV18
ASSPGGQATYEQY
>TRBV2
ASNAQTSAYSTDTQY
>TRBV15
ATSSLQGNYGYT
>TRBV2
ASSQYNEQF
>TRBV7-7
ASSPNPQRGLTGELF
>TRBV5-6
ASSLSHRGPSGNEQF
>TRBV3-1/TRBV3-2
ASSPPGLAGTQY
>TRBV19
ASSTPGQHSGNTIY
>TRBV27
ASGLGSYNEQF
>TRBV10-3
ATGLAGEETQY
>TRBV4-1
ASRQRIGQTGAGEQY
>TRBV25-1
ASSGDSYEKTQY
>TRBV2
ASRAPGLGHGYT
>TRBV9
ASSVATTLIADEQF
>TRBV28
ASSLGGIGTGELF
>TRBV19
ASSILTRTTKGTEAF
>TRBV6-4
ASSVSGDNGYT
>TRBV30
AGMKNTEAF
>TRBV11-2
ASSLGAGSSYNEQF